A selection of T cell receptor beta chains follows, all from one sample in a study of T cell responses to AZD1222 COVID-19 vaccine. Sequencing was performed with immunoSEQ multiplex PCR; in TCRdb, only in-frame clones are kept and a portion is missing. There are 140,000 to 150,000 clones in the sample; approximately 85% occur only once, and 5% to 5.5% lies in the top ten. Sequences were derived from peripheral blood, sampled 28 days after the second dose of the MenACWY control vaccine. Receptors originate from an adult who received the MenACWY meningococcal vaccine as a control. Each CDR3 is given with its conserved first and last residue. A D gene is named only where the DNA matches it firmly. Clone size appears in some rows only: once, few, many, or a class for an expanded clone.

d_call,j_call,clone_size,v_call,cdr3_length,cdr3_nt,cdr3_aa
TRBD1,TRBJ1-2,.,TRBV2,13,TGTGCCAGCAGTCGACAGGGGGCCTATGGCTACACCTTC,CASSRQGAYGYTF
.,TRBJ1-6,.,TRBV6-5,15,TGTGCCAGCACCCGGGGCGGTTTTCGGAATTCACCCCTCCACTTT,CASTRGGFRNSPLHF
.,TRBJ1-5,.,TRBV19,15,TGTGCCAGTAGTAAGATCCGGGACAGCAATCAGCCCCAGCATTTT,CASSKIRDSNQPQHF
TRBD1,TRBJ2-1,.,TRBV4-3,15,TGCGCCAGCAGCCCCACAGGGGGCGCGTACAATGAGCAGTTCTTC,CASSPTGGAYNEQFF
.,TRBJ2-5,.,TRBV5-6,11,TGTGCCAGCAGCTTCCAAGAGACCCAGTACTTC,CASSFQETQYF
.,TRBJ2-5,few,TRBV3-1/TRBV3-2,16,TGTGCCAGCAGCCAGACTTTGGGATCGTACCAAGAGACCCAGTACTTC,CASSQTLGSYQETQYF
.,TRBJ1-5,.,TRBV4-1,17,TGCGCCAGCAGCCAAGACTTGGGACTATATAGCAATCAGCCCCAGCATTTT,CASSQDLGLYSNQPQHF
.,TRBJ2-5,once,TRBV25-1,11,TGTGCCAGCAACAGTGCAGGGACCCAGTACTTC,CASNSAGTQYF
TRBD1,TRBJ2-5,.,TRBV2,15,TGTGCCAGCAGTGGTCTAGGACAGGCTCAAGAGACCCAGTACTTC,CASSGLGQAQETQYF
.,TRBJ2-2,.,TRBV6-5,13,TGTGCCAGCAGTAACCCCGGTACCGGGGAGCTGTTTTTT,CASSNPGTGELFF
TRBD2,TRBJ2-1,.,TRBV30,15,TGTGCCTGGAAAGGGAAGCGGGGGGGCCTCGATGAGCAGTTCTTC,CAWKGKRGGLDEQFF
.,TRBJ1-1,.,TRBV28,15,TGTGCCAGCAGTTTATTCGGACAGCATAACTCTGAAGCTTTCTTT,CASSLFGQHNSEAFF
.,TRBJ2-6,.,TRBV28,17,TGTGCCAGCAGTTCGGTTCCAGGGGGGTCTGGGGCCAACGTCCTGACTTTC,CASSSVPGGSGANVLTF